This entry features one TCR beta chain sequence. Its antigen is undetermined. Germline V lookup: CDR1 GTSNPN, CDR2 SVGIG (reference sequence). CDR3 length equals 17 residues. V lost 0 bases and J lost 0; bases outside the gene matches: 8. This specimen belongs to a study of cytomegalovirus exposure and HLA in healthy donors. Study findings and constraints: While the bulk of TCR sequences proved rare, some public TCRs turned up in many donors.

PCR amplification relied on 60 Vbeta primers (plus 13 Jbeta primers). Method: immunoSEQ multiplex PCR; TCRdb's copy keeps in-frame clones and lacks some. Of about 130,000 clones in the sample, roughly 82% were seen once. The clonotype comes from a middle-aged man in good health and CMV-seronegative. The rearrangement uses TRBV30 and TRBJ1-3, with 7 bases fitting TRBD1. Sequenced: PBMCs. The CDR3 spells CAWSVGLGTVSGNTIYF. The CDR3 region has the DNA TGTGCCTGGAGTGTTGGCCTTGGGACAGTCTCTGGAAACACCATATATTTT. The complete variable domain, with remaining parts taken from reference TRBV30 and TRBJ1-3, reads SQTIHQWPATLVQPVGSPLSLECTVEGTSNPNLYWYRQAAGRGLQLLFYSVGIGQISSEVPQNLSASRPQDRQFILSSKKLLLSDSGFYLCAWSVGLGTVSGNTIYFGEGSWLTVV.